This T cell receptor beta chain was sequenced for a study of blood T cell repertoires in COVID-19. Study-level background: From the United States, Italy and Spain came samples of acute and convalescent COVID-19.

Profiling relied on immunoSEQ multiplex PCR, and the TCRdb table lists in-frame clones only, not all of them. The table shows about 230,000 clones, with around 92% occurring only once. The sample holds a few counts of this clone. Participants were aged roughly 18 to 100 years from about 25 US areas. Clinical history as reported by participants underpinned cohort assignment. This receptor was obtained from a woman aged 25 to 45 with acute COVID-19. Material for sequencing was PBMCs or T cells enriched from blood (not recorded which).

The CDR3: CSVTRGERGQRYSNQPQHF. The CDR3, as DNA: TGCAGCGTTACCCGGGGCGAGAGAGGACAGCGGTATAGCAATCAGCCCCAGCATTTT. The chain carries TRBV29-1 and TRBJ1-5; D perhaps matches TRBD1 (6 bases). Trimming shortened V by 5 bases and J by 0 bases, and 26 bases separated the two germline ends. This CDR3 spans 19 amino acids. Germline loops: CDR1 SQVTM, CDR2 ANQGSEA. Using reference TRBV29-1 and TRBJ1-5 for the parts outside the CDR3, the full variable domain is SAVISQKPSRDICQRGTSLTIQCQVDSQVTMMFWYRQQPGQSLTLIATANQGSEATYESGFVIDKFPISRPNLTFSTLTVSNMSPEDSSIYLCSVTRGERGQRYSNQPQHFGDGTRLSIL.